The source of this TCR beta chain is a study of cytomegalovirus exposure and HLA in healthy donors. Overall study results and limits: Relative to equally common others, HLA-associated TCR beta chains showed greater clonal expansion in a later analysis. Confirmation was obtained in vitro that three CMV-associated chains are specific for CMV antigens. The authors later linked a missense DCLRE1C variant to TCR beta V- and J-gene trimming.

Remarks on this clone: The antigen is not known.

The PCR made use of 60 Vbeta and 13 Jbeta primers. Per the original data handling: An analysis performed later counted 74 million or so unique TCR beta chains (approximately 12 million of them shared). The method was immunoSEQ multiplex PCR; TCRdb's version includes in-frame clones alone and lacks a portion of them. That table furnishes V, J and clone size, whereas the DNA furnished D and trimming. The sample has 50,000 to 60,000 clones. There are 12 residues in the CDR3. The V gene lost 7 bases and the J gene lost 1 base, with 9 bases spanning the gap. Germline V gives CDR1 SGHNT, CDR2 YYREEE (reference sequence).

Sequenced material: PBMCs. The rearrangement uses TRBV5-4 and TRBJ2-7; possibly TRBD1 for D (6 bases). The sequence derives from a woman aged 50 to 60 in good health and CMV-seropositive. CDR3: CASSGQSYEQYF. In nucleotides, the CDR3 is TGTGCCAGCTCAGGACAGTCCTACGAGCAGTACTTC.